The 17 T cell receptor beta chains given below trace back to one sample, sequenced in a study of cytomegalovirus exposure and HLA in healthy donors. The PCR ran on 60 Vbeta and 13 Jbeta primers. The method was immunoSEQ multiplex PCR; TCRdb's version includes in-frame clones alone and lacks a portion of them. The sample includes more than 130,000 clones, more than 75% of them seen just once. Sequenced sample: PBMCs. The receptor set was obtained from a man younger than 35 in good health and CMV-seronegative.

The rearrangement joins TRBV6-5 to TRBJ2-7, with 11 bases aligning to TRBD1. CDR1 MNHEY and CDR2 SVGAGI come from the germline V gene. With 6 bases clipped from V and 1 base from J, the junction kept 5 bases outside the gene matches. This CDR3 is 15 amino acids long. In DNA form, the CDR3 reads TGTGCCAGCAGCCACGGGACAGGGGGTTCCTACGAGCAGTACTTC. It translates to CASSHGTGGSYEQYF.

This clone was recorded a few times. This rearrangement joins TRBV6-6 to TRBJ1-1, with TRBD1 matching 7 bases. There are 16 residues in the CDR3. Per germline, CDR1 MNHNY and CDR2 SVGAGI (reference sequence). V gave up 2 bases and J gave up 2 bases; unmatched junction bases: 8. CDR3 in amino acids: CASSYPGTAINTEAFF. In DNA, the CDR3 is TGTGCCAGCAGTTACCCCGGGACAGCAATAAACACTGAAGCTTTCTTT.

The genes are TRBV10-2 and TRBJ2-7; 9 bases line up with TRBD2. The CDR3 contains 14 residues. The germline V gene encodes CDR1 WSHSY and CDR2 SAAADI. The J segment lost 2 bases and the V segment lost 6 bases, leaving 5 bases of the junction unmatched. CDR3 region: CASRSTSGTYEQYF. CDR3 DNA sequence: TGCGCCAGCAGATCGACTAGCGGTACCTACGAGCAGTACTTC.

The chain links TRBV14 to TRBJ1-1, with D maybe TRBD1 (5 bases). CDR3 size: 14 residues. Looked up from germline, CDR1 is SGHDN and CDR2 is FVKESK. V was shortened by 1 base and J by 5 bases, with 11 bases between the two germline ends. The CDR3 DNA sequence: TGTGCCAGCAGCCAAGTACAAGGGGTTACTGAAGCTTTCTTT. Amino acid sequence: CASSQVQGVTEAFF.

V is TRBV13 and J is TRBJ1-2; 9 bases match TRBD1. Germline CDR1 is PRHDT and CDR2 is FYEKMQ (reference sequence). The CDR3 length is 15 residues. V lost 5 bases to trimming and J lost 4 bases; unmatched junction nucleotides: 8. CDR3 nucleotide sequence: TGTGCCAGCAGCCAAGGACAGGGGATCGGCTATGGCTACACCTTC. Translated, it gives CASSQGQGIGYGYTF.

This chain uses TRBV4-2 with TRBJ2-7, with 8 bases identical to TRBD2. The CDR3 runs 14 residues. V dropped 1 base and J dropped 5; count of bases not matched to a gene: 4. CDR1 is LGHNA, CDR2 YNFKEQ, per germline. The CDR3: CASSQAGGPHEQYF. In DNA, the CDR3 is TGTGCCAGCAGCCAAGCGGGAGGGCCCCACGAGCAGTACTTC.

The V and J genes are TRBV6-4 and TRBJ1-2; D unresolved. The germline gives CDR1 MRHNA, CDR2 SNTAGT. V was shortened by 0 bases and J by 7 bases, with 12 bases between the two germline ends. This CDR3 comprises 14 residues. CDR3 protein: CASSDSWAGVGYTF. CDR3 bases: TGTGCCAGCAGTGACTCCTGGGCAGGCGTTGGCTACACCTTC.

The chain carries TRBV2 and TRBJ2-5, with 7 nucleotides matching TRBD1. V shed 10 bases and J 2 bases; nucleotides not matched to a gene: 10. Germline V gene sequence: CDR1 SNHLY, CDR2 FYNNEI. The CDR3 totals 14 residues. The CDR3 loop reads CATKTRGTQETQYF. The CDR3 region has the DNA TGTGCCACGAAAACCAGGGGGACACAAGAGACCCAGTACTTC.

This chain links TRBV7-9 with TRBJ2-5; the D is unclear. The CDR3 runs to 11 residues. The V end was cut by 3 bases, the J end by 10 bases, with 9 bases between. CDR1 and CDR2 from the germline V gene are SEHNR and FQNEAQ (reference sequence). The CDR3 protein is CASSFEKIQYF. The CDR3 DNA reads TGTGCCAGCAGCTTCGAGAAGATCCAGTACTTC.

The chain links TRBV5-1 to TRBJ2-3; 10 bases fit TRBD2. J was trimmed by 2 bases and V by 1 base; bases with no gene match: 10. This CDR3 spans 18 amino acids. Germline-derived CDR1 and CDR2 are SGHRS and YFSETQ. CDR3 bases: TGCGCCAGCAGCTTGACTAGCGGGATCCCTGCATCCACAGATACGCAGTATTTT. Amino acids: CASSLTSGIPASTDTQYF.

In nucleotides, the CDR3 is TGTGCCAGCAGCTTACTGGGGGCCCGGAACACCATATATTTT. Protein sequence: CASSLLGARNTIYF. The V call is TRBV7-2, the J call TRBJ1-3, with D possibly matching TRBD1 (6 bases). This CDR3 has 14 amino acids. CDR1 and CDR2 from the germline V gene are SGHTA and FQGNSA. V lost 2 bases and J lost 7, with 12 bases in between.

This chain connects TRBV13 to TRBJ1-3; unclear D gene. This CDR3 contains 12 residues. The V end was cut by 2 bases, the J end by 4 bases, with 3 bases between. In germline, CDR1 is PRHDT, CDR2 FYEKMQ (reference sequence). CDR3 residues: CASSLQGNTIYF. The CDR3 coding sequence is TGTGCCAGCAGCTTACAGGGAAACACCATATATTTT.

This clone was observed a few times. J is TRBJ1-5 and V is TRBV7-3; tentative D call: TRBD1 (5 bases). Per the germline V gene, CDR1 is SGHTA and CDR2 is FQGTGA. V was pared by 1 base and J by 0 bases, with 13 bases between. This CDR3 has 17 residues. CDR3 coding DNA: TGTGCCAGCAGCTTAAGAGAACGGGGGTATAGCAATCAGCCCCAGCATTTT. It translates to CASSLRERGYSNQPQHF.

The chain employs TRBV2 and TRBJ2-5, with 12 bases fitting TRBD2. The CDR3 covers 18 residues. Germline loops: CDR1 SNHLY, CDR2 FYNNEI. Losses at the gene ends were 0 bases for V and 0 bases for J; bases not matched to a gene: 5. The CDR3 is CASSEALAGGAHQETQYF. For the CDR3, the DNA is TGTGCCAGCAGTGAAGCGCTAGCGGGAGGGGCCCACCAAGAGACCCAGTACTTC.

The rearrangement uses TRBV7-3 and TRBJ2-1; TRBD2 agrees at 12 bases. V gave up 5 bases and J gave up 6 bases; unmatched junction bases: 2. There are 14 residues in the CDR3. Germline CDR1 is SGHTA and CDR2 is FQGTGA. The CDR3 nucleotides read TGTGCCAGCAGCCTAGCGGGGGGGCTCAATGAGCAGTTCTTC. Amino acid sequence: CASSLAGGLNEQFF. Complete variable domain (other parts from reference TRBV7-3 and TRBJ2-1): GAGVSQTPSNKVTEKGKYVELRCDPISGHTALYWYRQSLGQGPEFLIYFQGTGAADDSGLPNDRFFAVRPEGSVSTLKIQRTERGDSAVYLCASSLAGGLNEQFFGPGTRLTVL.

The rearrangement links TRBV5-5 to TRBJ2-7, with a weak D call TRBD2 (6 bases). CDR3 length: 14 residues. Per germline, CDR1 SGHKS and CDR2 YYEKEE (reference sequence). Trimming pared 4 bases from V and 7 bases from J, leaving 18 bases between. The CDR3 here is CASSHGGLGVEQYF. CDR3 in DNA: TGTGCCAGCAGCCACGGGGGTTTGGGTGTGGAGCAGTACTTC.

The J gene is TRBJ2-7, the V gene TRBV5-5; 7 bases align to TRBD1. The CDR3 sequence is 16 residues long. Losses at the gene ends were 3 bases for V and 1 base for J; bases not matched to a gene: 10. Germline V lookup: CDR1 SGHKS, CDR2 YYEKEE (reference sequence). CDR3 loop: CASSYGSRGFSYEQYF. The CDR3 region has the DNA TGTGCCAGCAGCTATGGGTCCAGGGGGTTTTCCTACGAGCAGTACTTC.